The 28 T cell receptor beta chains given below trace back to one sample, sequenced in a study of T cell responses to AZD1222 COVID-19 vaccine. Libraries were prepared by immunoSEQ multiplex PCR; TCRdb keeps only in-frame clonotypes and omits some of them. The table has about 150,000 clones, over 80% seen once; the top ten hold roughly 7.1%. Sequences were derived from peripheral blood, sampled 28 days after the second AZD1222 dose. Receptors were obtained from an adult who received the AZD1222 COVID-19 vaccine.

The J gene is TRBJ2-1, the V gene TRBV11-3; 7 nucleotides agree with TRBD1. CDR1 is SGHNT, CDR2 YENEEA, per germline. This CDR3 is 15 amino acids long. V was pared by 2 bases and J by 8 bases, with 9 bases of the junction left unmatched. The CDR3 loop reads CASSLRRQGTDEQFF. CDR3 bases: TGTGCCAGCAGCTTAAGGAGACAGGGAACGGATGAGCAGTTCTTC. Full variable domain (outside the CDR3, taken from reference TRBV11-3 and TRBJ2-1): EAGVVQSPRYKIIEKKQPVAFWCNPISGHNTLYWYLQNLGQGPELLIRYENEEAVDDSQLPKDRFSAERLKGVDSTLKIQPAELGDSAVYLCASSLRRQGTDEQFFGPGTRLTVL.

The V gene is TRBV11-3, the J gene TRBJ2-1, with 9 bases aligning to TRBD1. Germline-derived CDR1 and CDR2 are SGHNT and YENEEA. The junction had 9 bases not matched to a gene; V was cut back by 5 bases and J by 7 bases. This CDR3 has 15 residues. CDR3 bases: TGTGCCAGCAGCGGGACCGGGACAGGGTTTAATGAGCAGTTCTTC. Translated, it gives CASSGTGTGFNEQFF.

In this sample, this clone turned up once. The genes are TRBV27 and TRBJ2-3; D ambiguous. Germline V gives CDR1 MNHEY, CDR2 SMNVEV (reference sequence). This CDR3 comprises 14 residues. V was pared by 7 bases and J by 5 bases, with 16 bases between. Written as DNA, the CDR3 is TGTGCCAGCATGTGGGGATTATCGGGAGATACGCAGTATTTT. This codes for CASMWGLSGDTQYF.

This chain joins TRBV9 and TRBJ1-1; 9 bases are a match to TRBD1. The trim removed 0 bases at V and 0 bases at J, leaving 6 bases unmatched. Germline V gene sequence: CDR1 SGDLS, CDR2 YYNGEE. This CDR3 spans 17 amino acids. The DNA of the CDR3 is TGTGCCAGCAGCGTAGCCGGGACAGGGTCGGTGAACACTGAAGCTTTCTTT. Translating gives CASSVAGTGSVNTEAFF.

This clone showed up just once. The chain links TRBV5-1 to TRBJ1-1, with D perhaps matching TRBD1 (5 bases). The CDR3 runs 14 residues. Deletions cut 5 bases from V and 9 bases from J, with 20 bases between. Germline V gene lookup returns CDR1 SGHRS and CDR2 YFSETQ. The CDR3 region has the DNA TGCGCCAGCAGTCCATTCGGGGGGACGAGTAAAGCTTTCTTT. Protein sequence: CASSPFGGTSKAFF.

The chain combines TRBV11-3 with TRBJ1-1; D call uncertain. This CDR3 is built from 10 residues. Germline V gives CDR1 SGHNT, CDR2 YENEEA. Trimming took 5 bases from V and 4 from J, leaving 2 bases between them. The CDR3 DNA is TGTGCCAGCAGCGGCACTGAAGCTTTCTTT. Encoded protein: CASSGTEAFF.

The V gene is TRBV7-9, the J gene TRBJ2-1; perhaps TRBD1 as D (5 bases). Germline CDR1 is SEHNR and CDR2 is FQNEAQ (reference sequence). V dropped 2 bases and J dropped 3 bases, with 8 bases sitting between them. The CDR3 consists of 14 residues. The CDR3 region is CASSLTGVYNEQFF. Written as DNA, the CDR3 is TGTGCCAGCAGCTTAACAGGCGTCTACAATGAGCAGTTCTTC. Together with reference TRBV7-9 and TRBJ2-1, the CDR3 gives the full variable domain: DTGVSQNPRHKITKRGQNVTFRCDPISEHNRLYWYRQTLGQGPEFLTYFQNEAQLEKSRLLSDRFSAERPKGSFSTLEIQRTEQGDSAMYLCASSLTGVYNEQFFGPGTRLTVL.

CDR3 protein: CASSPLAGEYSNQPQHF. For the CDR3, the DNA is TGTGCCAGCAGTCCACTTGCGGGGGAATATAGCAATCAGCCCCAGCATTTT. The rearrangement links TRBV27 to TRBJ1-5, with a weak D call TRBD1 (5 bases). Germline assignment: CDR1 MNHEY and CDR2 SMNVEV (reference sequence). The CDR3 sequence is 17 residues long. V was shortened by 5 bases and J by 0 bases, with 17 bases between the two germline ends.

This clone appeared once. The chain combines TRBV28 with TRBJ1-6, with D uncertain. Germline loops: CDR1 MDHEN, CDR2 SYDVKM. Trimming cost V 5 bases and J 1 base, with 6 bases left between them. This CDR3 is 14 amino acids long. CDR3 nucleotide sequence: TGTGCCAGCAGTCTTGCTTCCTATAATTCACCCCTCCACTTT. This translates into CASSLASYNSPLHF.

The chain has TRBV12-5 and TRBJ2-2, with 12 bases matching TRBD2. CDR3 length: 18 amino acids. CDR1 and CDR2 from the germline V gene are LGHNT and FRNRAP. V shed 0 bases, J shed 4 bases, and the junction held 6 bases outside the gene matches. The CDR3 DNA is TGTGCTAGTGGTTTGGTACTTGAGACTAGCGGGGGCACCGGGGAGCTGTTTTTT. This encodes CASGLVLETSGGTGELFF.

The V and J genes are TRBV13 and TRBJ1-5; the D is unclear. The V end lost 0 bases, the J end lost 7 bases, and 7 bases lay between the germline ends. This CDR3 has 13 amino acids. Germline CDR1 PRHDT, CDR2 FYEKMQ (reference sequence). CDR3 residues: CASSLGGGQPQHF. CDR3 nucleotide sequence: TGTGCCAGCAGCTTAGGGGGAGGCCAGCCCCAGCATTTT.

The V gene is TRBV5-1, the J gene TRBJ1-2; 7 nucleotides align to TRBD1. V lost 0 bases to trimming and J lost 8 bases; unmatched junction nucleotides: 10. Germline lookup yields CDR1 SGHRS and CDR2 YFSETQ. CDR3 size: 15 residues. The CDR3 DNA sequence: TGCGCCAGCAGCTTGGCCCGCGAAGGGGGCCGGGGCTACACCTTC. Translating gives CASSLAREGGRGYTF. Using reference TRBV5-1 and TRBJ1-2 for the parts outside the CDR3, the full variable domain is KAGVTQTPRYLIKTRGQQVTLSCSPISGHRSVSWYQQTPGQGLQFLFEYFSETQRNKGNFPGRFSGRQFSNSRSEMNVSTLELGDSALYLCASSLAREGGRGYTFGSGTRLTVV.

The chain carries TRBV2 and TRBJ2-1; perhaps TRBD1 as D (5 bases). The CDR3 contains 13 residues. The germline V and J ends were trimmed by 2 bases and 8 bases, with 10 bases remaining between them. Germline CDR1 is SNHLY and CDR2 is FYNNEI. The CDR3 loop is CASSELSGYEQFF. For the CDR3, the DNA is TGTGCCAGCAGTGAATTATCAGGGTATGAGCAGTTCTTC.

This sequence joins TRBV10-3 and TRBJ1-3; perhaps TRBD1 as D (5 bases). The CDR3 has 16 amino acids. Germline CDR1 and CDR2: ENHRY and SYGVKD. The V and J ends lost 10 bases and 0 bases respectively, with 19 bases between them. The CDR3 bases are TGTGCCACCAGACAGACCTTCCCCACCTCTGGAAACACCATATATTTT. The encoded protein is CATRQTFPTSGNTIYF.

The CDR3 protein is CASRNRGADTQYF. The CDR3 nucleotides are TGTGCCAGCAGAAACCGGGGGGCAGATACGCAGTATTTT. The genes are TRBV28 and TRBJ2-3; 7 bases match TRBD2. V shed 6 bases, J shed 4 bases, and the junction held 4 bases outside the gene matches. The germline gives CDR1 MDHEN, CDR2 SYDVKM. This CDR3 has 13 residues.

The rearrangement joins TRBV7-2 to TRBJ2-2; D unresolved. The germline V gene has CDR1 SGHTA and CDR2 FQGNSA. The V end lost 5 bases, the J end lost 2 bases, and 6 bases lay between the germline ends. This CDR3 has 13 residues. DNA for the CDR3: TGTGCCAGCAGCACTCGAAACACCGGGGAGCTGTTTTTT. Translated: CASSTRNTGELFF.

The gene calls are TRBV9 and TRBJ2-7, with 10 positions matching TRBD2. Germline assignment: CDR1 SGDLS and CDR2 YYNGEE. The CDR3 is 16 amino acids. V lost 0 bases to trimming and J lost 0 bases; unmatched junction nucleotides: 3. This CDR3 is CASSVGGTSDSYEQYF. The CDR3 DNA follows: TGTGCCAGCAGCGTAGGAGGGACTAGCGACTCCTACGAGCAGTACTTC.

V and J are TRBV5-1 and TRBJ2-1; either TRBD1 or TRBD2 may fit D (6 bases each). The germline V gene encodes CDR1 SGHRS and CDR2 YFSETQ. This CDR3 has 16 residues. The V and J ends lost 4 bases and 7 bases respectively, with 21 bases between them. In DNA, the CDR3 is TGCGCCAGCAGCACGCAAGGGCAGGGGAGGAGAAATGAGCAGTTCTTC. This encodes CASSTQGQGRRNEQFF.

The chain couples TRBV7-6 to TRBJ2-5, with D maybe TRBD2 (7 bases). Deletions cut 5 bases from V and 4 bases from J, with 23 bases between. This CDR3 comprises 17 residues. Germline V gene sequence: CDR1 SGHVS, CDR2 FNYEAQ. DNA of the CDR3: TGTGCCAGCAGCCCAAGCCCGGGGGGCGTTGTTGGAGAGACCCAGTACTTC. Protein: CASSPSPGGVVGETQYF.

This chain links TRBV7-9 with TRBJ1-1; D unclear. The CDR3 spans 17 residues. CDR1 is SEHNR and CDR2 is FQNEAQ in the germline V gene (reference sequence). The V gene lost 6 bases and the J gene lost 1 base, with 21 bases spanning the gap. In nucleotides, the CDR3 is TGTGCCAGCAGGTTCCAGGAGGATGGGCGCGGGAACACTGAAGCTTTCTTT. Translating it yields CASRFQEDGRGNTEAFF.

The CDR3 coding sequence is TGTGCCAGCAGGCCAGGGGACTGGGACATTGAGCAGTTCTTC. Translated, it gives CASRPGDWDIEQFF. The V gene is TRBV2, the J gene TRBJ2-1; D might be TRBD1 or TRBD2, each matching 6 bases. Trimming removed 6 bases from V and 9 bases from J, with 18 bases in between. The CDR3 runs 14 residues. Germline CDR1 is SNHLY and CDR2 is FYNNEI.

This chain links TRBV27 with TRBJ1-2; D call uncertain. Trimming took off 3 bases at V and 3 bases at J, with 8 bases between the two ends. There are 13 residues in the CDR3. Germline V gives CDR1 MNHEY, CDR2 SMNVEV (reference sequence). DNA for the CDR3: TGTGCCAGCAGTTTCGGGGATTACTATGGCTACACCTTC. Protein product: CASSFGDYYGYTF.

The chain joins TRBV12-3 or TRBV12-4 to TRBJ1-5, with D possibly TRBD1 on 5 matching bases. V dropped 6 bases and J dropped 9 bases, with 15 bases sitting between them. The CDR3 loop spans 13 amino acids. The CDR3: CASSQGWGGPQHF. The CDR3 bases are TGTGCCAGCAGCCAGGGATGGGGGGGGCCCCAGCATTTT.

The CDR3 sequence: CASSVEPSLNYGYTF. Written as DNA, the CDR3 is TGTGCCAGCAGCGTAGAGCCCAGTCTTAACTATGGCTACACCTTC. The chain links TRBV9 to TRBJ1-2; D is unresolved. In germline, CDR1 is SGDLS, CDR2 YYNGEE. The CDR3 contains 15 residues. The germline V and J ends were trimmed by 0 bases and 1 base, with 10 bases remaining between them.

The chain is built from TRBV2 and TRBJ2-1; 8 positions match TRBD2. CDR1 SNHLY and CDR2 FYNNEI come from the germline V gene. The CDR3 length is 13 residues. The V and J ends lost 6 bases and 7 bases, in that order; junction bases with no gene match: 5. The CDR3 nucleotides are TGTGCCAGCAGACGGGGGGGCCAGAATGAGCAGTTCTTC. This translates into CASRRGGQNEQFF.

This clone was detected a few times. The chain employs TRBV9 and TRBJ2-2; TRBD1 matches at 8 bases. Losses at the gene ends were 4 bases for V and 4 bases for J; bases not matched to a gene: 6. Germline V CDR1 and CDR2: SGDLS, YYNGEE. This CDR3 has 15 residues. The CDR3 sequence is CASSPWTGRTGELFF. The CDR3 DNA follows: TGTGCCAGCAGCCCATGGACAGGGCGCACCGGGGAGCTGTTTTTT. Using reference TRBV9 and TRBJ2-2 for the parts outside the CDR3, the full variable domain is DSGVTQTPKHLITATGQRVTLRCSPRSGDLSVYWYQQSLDQGLQFLIQYYNGEERAKGNILERFSAQQFPDLHSELNLSSLELGDSALYFCASSPWTGRTGELFFGEGSRLTVL.

The chain carries TRBV7-3 and TRBJ2-5; 7 bases map to TRBD1. Trimming at V came to 6 bases and at J to 1 base, leaving 5 bases not matched to a gene. This CDR3 is 14 amino acids long. Germline V gives CDR1 SGHTA, CDR2 FQGTGA. The CDR3 reads CASSPRQGQETQYF. CDR3 DNA: TGTGCCAGCAGTCCAAGACAGGGCCAAGAGACCCAGTACTTC.

This clone was counted a single time. The CDR3 nucleotides read TGCAGTGCTAGTAGCAGGGAGGGTGGATCCTACAATGAGCAGTTCTTC. Translating it yields CSASSREGGSYNEQFF. J is TRBJ2-1 and V is TRBV20-1; 7 nucleotides agree with TRBD2. CDR3 length: 16 residues. CDR1 is DFQATT, CDR2 SNEGSKA, per germline (reference sequence). Losses at the gene ends were 3 bases for V and 1 base for J; bases not matched to a gene: 9.